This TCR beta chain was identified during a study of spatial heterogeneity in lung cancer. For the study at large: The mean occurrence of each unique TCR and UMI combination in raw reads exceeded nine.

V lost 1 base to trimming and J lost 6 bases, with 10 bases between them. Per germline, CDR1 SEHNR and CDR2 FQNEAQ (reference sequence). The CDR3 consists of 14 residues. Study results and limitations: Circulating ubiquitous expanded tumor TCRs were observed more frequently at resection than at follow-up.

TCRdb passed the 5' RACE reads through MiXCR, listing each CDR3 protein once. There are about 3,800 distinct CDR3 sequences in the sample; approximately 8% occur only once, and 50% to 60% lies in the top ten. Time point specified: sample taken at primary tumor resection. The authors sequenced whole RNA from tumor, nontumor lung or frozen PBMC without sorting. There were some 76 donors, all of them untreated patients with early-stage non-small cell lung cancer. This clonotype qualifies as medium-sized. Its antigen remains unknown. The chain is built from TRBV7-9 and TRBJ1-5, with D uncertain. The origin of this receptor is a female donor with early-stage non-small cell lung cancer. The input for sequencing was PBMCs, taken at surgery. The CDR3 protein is CASSLGVVGQPQHF. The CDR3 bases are TGTGCCAGCAGCTTAGGCGTGGTGGGTCAGCCCCAGCATTTT. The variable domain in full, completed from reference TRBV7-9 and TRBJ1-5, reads DTGVSQNPRHKITKRGQNVTFRCDPISEHNRLYWYRQTLGQGPEFLTYFQNEAQLEKSRLLSDRFSAERPKGSFSTLEIQRTEQGDSAMYLCASSLGVVGQPQHFGDGTRLSIL.